The T cell receptor (beta chain) under discussion was sequenced for a study of T-cell reconstitution after alpha-beta-depleted transplantation in children. Unique molecular identifiers featured in how the TCRbeta library was prepared. Each CDR3 protein is one row after TCRdb ran MiXCR on the PCR reads. The repertoire holds approximately 350,000 distinct CDR3 sequences, with more than 10% as singletons. Germline V gene sequence: CDR1 DFQATT, CDR2 SNEGSKA (reference sequence). This CDR3 is built from 13 residues. The germline V and J ends were trimmed by 4 bases and 4 bases, with 14 bases remaining between them.

This receptor was obtained from a human donor who donated a stem cell graft to a child with Fanconi anemia. J is TRBJ2-7 and V is TRBV20-1, with a possible D match to TRBD2 (6 bases). Sequencing used PBMCs, obtained from the stem cell graft. CDR3 in amino acids: CSAKGGSGYEQYV. The CDR3 DNA is TGCAGTGCTAAAGGAGGGAGTGGTTACGAGCAGTACGTC.